The 21 T cell receptor beta chains given below trace back to one sample, sequenced in a study of blood T cell repertoires in COVID-19. Repertoires were generated with immunoSEQ multiplex PCR, while TCRdb's copy carries only in-frame clones and drops some. The sample contains approximately 480,000 clones, around 90% of which appear only once. Sample: PBMCs or T cells enriched from blood (not recorded which). The receptors originated from a woman aged 18-35 years who had recovered from COVID-19.

The chain joins TRBV6-1 to TRBJ1-2, with 10 positions matching TRBD1. CDR3 length equals 16 residues. With V trimmed by 2 bases and J by 5 bases, 8 bases remained unmatched. CDR1 and CDR2 from the germline V gene are MNHNS and SASEGT. This chain's CDR3 is CASSEPATGGRYGYTF. The CDR3 DNA is TGTGCCAGCAGTGAACCAGCGACAGGGGGCCGGTATGGCTACACCTTC.

The rearrangement joins TRBV5-1 to TRBJ1-2; 9 bases align to TRBD1. Trimming removed 2 bases from V and 10 bases from J; junction bases left unmatched: 9. CDR3 length: 14 amino acids. Germline CDR1 and CDR2: SGHRS and YFSETQ. As DNA, the CDR3 is TGCGCCAGCAGCTTCTCCTCAGGGACAGGGAACTACACCTTC. Its protein is CASSFSSGTGNYTF. Combining the CDR3 with reference TRBV5-1 and TRBJ1-2 gives the whole variable domain KAGVTQTPRYLIKTRGQQVTLSCSPISGHRSVSWYQQTPGQGLQFLFEYFSETQRNKGNFPGRFSGRQFSNSRSEMNVSTLELGDSALYLCASSFSSGTGNYTFGSGTRLTVV.

The gene calls are TRBV5-4 and TRBJ1-2; TRBD1 matches 10 bases. Per the germline V gene, CDR1 is SGHNT and CDR2 is YYREEE (reference sequence). V was pared by 3 bases and J by 12 bases, with 2 bases of the junction left unmatched. CDR3 length: 11 amino acids. In DNA form, the CDR3 reads TGTGCCAGCAGCTCGGACAGGGGGAACACCTTC. This encodes CASSSDRGNTF.

The V gene is TRBV2, the J gene TRBJ2-7, with a possible D match to TRBD1 (6 bases). Trimming left V 4 bases short and J 0 bases short, with 19 bases between. Germline-derived CDR1 and CDR2 are SNHLY and FYNNEI. CDR3 length: 17 residues. The CDR3 protein is CASSGYRSDSSSYEQYF. The CDR3 nucleotides are TGTGCCAGCAGTGGGTATAGATCGGACAGCAGCTCCTACGAGCAGTACTTC.

The genes are TRBV10-3 and TRBJ2-3; TRBD2 aligns across 8 bases. The V segment lost 4 bases and the J segment 5 bases; nucleotides outside the gene matches: 8. Germline CDR1 reads ENHRY; CDR2 reads SYGVKD. The CDR3 is 15 residues long. In nucleotides, the CDR3 is TGTGCCATCAGTGGGGTAGCGGGGATCCTAGATACGCAGTATTTT. As protein: CAISGVAGILDTQYF.

The rearrangement links TRBV5-6 to TRBJ1-5, with TRBD1 matching over 9 bases. The CDR3 length is 14 residues. V trimming: 4 bases; J trimming: 7 bases; junction bases outside the gene matches: 6. Germline V gives CDR1 SGHDT, CDR2 YYEEEE. CDR3 nucleotides: TGTGCCAGCAGCCTCCGGGACAGGGCCCAGCCCCAGCATTTT. It encodes CASSLRDRAQPQHF.

The J gene is TRBJ2-7, the V gene TRBV9; TRBD2 aligns across 11 bases. This CDR3 contains 14 residues. CDR1 and CDR2 from the germline V gene are SGDLS and YYNGEE. The junction had 5 bases not matched to a gene; V was cut back by 4 bases and J by 5 bases. The CDR3 region has the DNA TGTGCCAGCAGCCCTCCGACTAGCGGGGACGAGCAGTACTTC. It codes for CASSPPTSGDEQYF.

This clone was counted between two and nine times. The sample contains more than one DNA sequence encoding this CDR3. The chain carries TRBV30 and TRBJ1-3, with D unresolved. CDR1 GTSNPN and CDR2 SVGIG come from the germline V gene (reference sequence). The ends were cut back, 3 bases at V and 4 bases at J, with 7 bases in the middle. There are 12 residues in the CDR3. Here the CDR3 DNA reads TGTGCCTGGAGCCCGGGGGGAAACACCATATATTTT. Translation gives CAWSPGGNTIYF.

The J gene is TRBJ1-5, the V gene TRBV28, with 8 bases fitting TRBD1. The CDR3 has 15 residues. From germline, CDR1 is MDHEN and CDR2 SYDVKM. V gave up 6 bases and J gave up 7 bases; unmatched junction bases: 11. In nucleotides, the CDR3 is TGTGCCAGCAGGCGGCAGGGGGCCGGTGGACAGCCCCAGCATTTT. Its translation is CASRRQGAGGQPQHF. Complete variable domain (other parts from reference TRBV28 and TRBJ1-5): DVKVTQSSRYLVKRTGEKVFLECVQDMDHENMFWYRQDPGLGLRLIYFSYDVKMKEKGDIPEGYSVSREKKERFSLILESASTNQTSMYLCASRRQGAGGQPQHFGDGTRLSIL.

CDR3 sequence (DNA): TGTGCCAGTAGCTCAGACGGGACAGCTACAGATACGCAGTATTTT. Its protein is CASSSDGTATDTQYF. V is TRBV19 and J is TRBJ2-3, with TRBD1 matching over 7 bases. Germline V gives CDR1 LNHDA, CDR2 SQIVND (reference sequence). The CDR3 spans 15 residues. Trimming removed 6 bases from V and 3 bases from J; junction bases left unmatched: 9.

V usage is TRBV9 and J usage is TRBJ1-3; possibly TRBD1 for D (6 bases). The germline V and J ends were trimmed by 4 bases and 5 bases, with 13 bases remaining between them. CDR3 length: 14 residues. Germline loops: CDR1 SGDLS, CDR2 YYNGEE. Written as DNA, the CDR3 is TGTGCCAGCAGCCCTGAGGGGGGGAGAAACACCATATATTTT. This gives the protein CASSPEGGRNTIYF.

The chain is built from TRBV28 and TRBJ1-2; perhaps TRBD1 as D (5 bases). The CDR3 length is 14 residues. Trimming pared 2 bases from V and 7 bases from J, leaving 14 bases between. Germline loops: CDR1 MDHEN, CDR2 SYDVKM. The CDR3 sequence: CASSLPYGGSGYTF. The CDR3 DNA sequence: TGTGCCAGCAGTTTACCCTATGGGGGGTCTGGCTACACCTTC.

The rearrangement links TRBV6-5 to TRBJ2-6, with D uncertain. In germline, CDR1 is MNHEY, CDR2 SVGAGI. The CDR3 is 12 amino acids. CDR3 amino acids: CGSSSGANVLTF. CDR3 DNA: TGTGGGAGCTCGTCGGGGGCCAACGTCCTGACTTTC.

The chain couples TRBV10-3 to TRBJ1-2; 7 bases are shared with TRBD1. The germline V gene has CDR1 ENHRY and CDR2 SYGVKD. The CDR3 contains 14 residues. V was clipped by 5 bases and J by 3 bases; unmatched bases: 6. The CDR3 DNA reads TGTGCCATCAGTAAACAGGGGACAGACTATGGCTACACCTTC. Residues: CAISKQGTDYGYTF.

On this clone itself: The sample holds other DNA sequences that translate to the same CDR3. The rearrangement links TRBV7-3 to TRBJ1-1, with no clear D. V was pared by 5 bases and J by 5 bases, with 12 bases between. The CDR3 sequence is 13 residues long. Germline V lookup: CDR1 SGHTA, CDR2 FQGTGA. The CDR3 here is CASSRNRETEAFF. The CDR3 coding sequence is TGTGCCAGCAGCCGTAACCGGGAAACTGAAGCTTTCTTT.

The chain has TRBV14 and TRBJ2-1; D not certain. Trimming stripped 1 base from V and 8 bases from J, with 21 bases between. Germline V CDR1 and CDR2: SGHDN, FVKESK. The CDR3 has 17 amino acids. CDR3 coding DNA: TGTGCCAGCAGCCAAGGCCCGAACGCAATGTCAGGCGATGAGCAGTTCTTC. This codes for CASSQGPNAMSGDEQFF.

This clone showed up just once. The chain employs TRBV10-1 and TRBJ2-5, with D unresolved. Germline-derived CDR1 and CDR2 are WNHNN and SYGVQD (reference sequence). The CDR3 contains 14 residues. Trimming shortened V by 2 bases and J by 2 bases, and 9 bases separated the two germline ends. CDR3 sequence reads: CASSEDRLQETQYF. CDR3 nucleotides: TGCGCCAGCAGTGAGGATCGGTTACAAGAGACCCAGTACTTC.

V gene TRBV28 combines with J gene TRBJ2-7, with a weak D call TRBD2 (6 bases). Germline CDR1 is MDHEN and CDR2 is SYDVKM. With 5 bases removed from V and 3 bases from J, the gap between germline ends came to 20 bases. The CDR3 has 16 residues. This CDR3 reads CASSAELGGRGYEQYF. CDR3 bases: TGTGCCAGCAGTGCCGAGCTGGGGGGAAGGGGCTACGAGCAGTACTTC. Supplemented by reference TRBV28 and TRBJ2-7, the full variable domain reads DVKVTQSSRYLVKRTGEKVFLECVQDMDHENMFWYRQDPGLGLRLIYFSYDVKMKEKGDIPEGYSVSREKKERFSLILESASTNQTSMYLCASSAELGGRGYEQYFGPGTRLTVT.

The rearrangement joins TRBV28 to TRBJ2-3; 8 positions match TRBD1. Per the germline V gene, CDR1 is MDHEN and CDR2 is SYDVKM. This CDR3 is built from 16 residues. Trimming cost V 8 bases and J 4 bases; bases outside gene matches: 14. The CDR3 nucleotides read TGTGCCAGCTGTAACCGATTCAGGGGGCGGGCAGATACGCAGTATTTT. Its translation: CASCNRFRGRADTQYF.

Worth noting for this clone: Other DNA sequences in the same sample also yield this CDR3. The chain is built from TRBV10-3 and TRBJ1-3; D may be TRBD1 (6 bases). The germline V gene encodes CDR1 ENHRY and CDR2 SYGVKD. With 0 bases removed from V and 0 bases from J, the gap between germline ends came to 9 bases. The CDR3 consists of 16 residues. The CDR3 loop is CAISESGGRSGNTIYF. CDR3 bases: TGTGCCATCAGTGAGTCAGGGGGTCGCTCTGGAAACACCATATATTTT.

The chain employs TRBV6-5 and TRBJ2-7; 9 positions agree with TRBD2. The CDR3 extends over 15 amino acids. Germline CDR1 and CDR2: MNHEY and SVGAGI. V lost 6 bases, J lost 4 bases, and 10 bases stayed unmatched. CDR3 sequence: CASRVRTSESYEQYF. The CDR3 region has the DNA TGTGCCAGCAGGGTCAGGACTAGCGAAAGTTACGAGCAGTACTTC.